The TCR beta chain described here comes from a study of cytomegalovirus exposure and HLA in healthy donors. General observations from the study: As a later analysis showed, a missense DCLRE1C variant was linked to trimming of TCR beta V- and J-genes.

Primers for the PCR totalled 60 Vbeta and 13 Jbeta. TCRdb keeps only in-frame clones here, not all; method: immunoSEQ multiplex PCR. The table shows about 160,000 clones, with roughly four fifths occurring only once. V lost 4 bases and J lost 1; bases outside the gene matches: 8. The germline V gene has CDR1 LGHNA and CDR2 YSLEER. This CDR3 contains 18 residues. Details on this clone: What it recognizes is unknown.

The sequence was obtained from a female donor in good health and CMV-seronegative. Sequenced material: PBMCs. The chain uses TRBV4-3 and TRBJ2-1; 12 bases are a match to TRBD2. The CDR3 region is CASSPISLAGGSYNEQFF. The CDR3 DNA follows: TGCGCCAGCAGCCCCATATCACTAGCGGGAGGTTCCTACAATGAGCAGTTCTTC.